Sequencing of this T cell receptor (beta chain) was carried out in a study of blood T cell repertoires in COVID-19. Study overall: Sources were T cells, B-cell-depleted T cells, or PBMCs; the material itself was cDNA or gDNA.

The assay was immunoSEQ multiplex PCR, and TCRdb's table has in-frame clones only and misses some. The table has 150,000 to 200,000 clones, around 90% seen once. The TCR comes from a human donor in a cohort sampled during active COVID-19. The specimen sequenced was peripheral blood.

CDR3 in amino acids: CASAVDRANTEAFF. Written as DNA, the CDR3 is TGTGCCAGCGCGGTGGACAGGGCGAACACTGAAGCTTTCTTT. The chain employs TRBV5-5 and TRBJ1-1; 8 bases line up with TRBD1. The germline gives CDR1 SGHKS, CDR2 YYEKEE (reference sequence). The CDR3 is made up of 14 amino acids. V dropped 7 bases and J dropped 1; count of bases not matched to a gene: 6.